This TCR beta chain was sequenced during a study of cytotoxic CD8 clonotypes in ibrutinib-treated CLL. For the study at large: There were about 10 relapsed/refractory patients and 15 treatment-naive patients, and under 18 were IGHV unmutated. Sequenced samples delivered averages of 250,000 to 300,000 productive templates and tens of thousands of productive rearrangements.

Assay: immunoSEQ multiplex PCR; the TCRdb copy retains only in-frame clones and omits some. The data show nearly 300,000 clones, with approximately 76% seen just once and about 5.8% held by the top ten. For TCR beta libraries, 1.5 to 2 micrograms of genomic DNA were obtained from cryopreserved PBMCs. Germline V CDR1 and CDR2: SGHRS, YFSETQ. This CDR3 region has 17 residues. Trimming pared 2 bases from V and 5 bases from J, leaving 22 bases between. The specimen was PBMCs, collected at disease progression, from a patient treated with ibrutinib. The TCR originated in a human donor with chronic lymphocytic leukemia. This sequence joins TRBV5-1 and TRBJ1-1; D uncertain. The CDR3 nucleotides are TGCGCCAGCAGCTTTAGAACGGGAAGAGGGAATGGTACTGAAGCTTTCTTT. Protein sequence: CASSFRTGRGNGTEAFF. Supplemented by reference TRBV5-1 and TRBJ1-1, the full variable domain reads KAGVTQTPRYLIKTRGQQVTLSCSPISGHRSVSWYQQTPGQGLQFLFEYFSETQRNKGNFPGRFSGRQFSNSRSEMNVSTLELGDSALYLCASSFRTGRGNGTEAFFGQGTRLTVV.